Given below is one T cell receptor (beta chain) in context. Its antigen is undetermined. Sequencing used immunoSEQ multiplex PCR; TCRdb keeps in-frame clones, though not all of them. The repertoire holds 200,000 or so clones, around 88% seen once, with approximately 8% in the top ten. These data belong to a study of T cell responses to AZD1222 COVID-19 vaccine. Study overall: Analysis merged second doses at about 4 or about 12 weeks.

Whole-study results and caveats: Two doses of AZD1222 preceded a rise in Spike-specific TCR breadth and depth.

V was trimmed by 5 bases and J by 7 bases, leaving 17 bases between them. CDR1 KGHDR and CDR2 SFDVKD come from the germline V gene. This CDR3 is built from 15 residues. The rearrangement links TRBV24-1 to TRBJ1-5; weak D call: TRBD1 (5 bases). This clonotype originated in an adult in good health. This specimen consisted of peripheral blood, obtained on day 0 of AZD1222 vaccination. CDR3 sequence (DNA): TGTGCCACCAGTGGCCCGACGGGAGGGGTCCAGCCCCAGCATTTT. It specifies CATSGPTGGVQPQHF.